This TCR beta chain was documented in a study of early T cells in non-severe SARS-CoV-2 infection. The study, taken as a whole, reports: VDJdb-based matching was biased toward anti-spike CD8 responses and missed private and CD4 specificities.

This clonotype was detected a few times. As yet, its antigen is unknown. Attached unique molecular identifiers marked individual cDNA molecules. Each CDR3 protein gets one entry after TCRdb re-called the 5' RACE reads with MiXCR. Of some 41,000 distinct CDR3 sequences detected, about a quarter appear once; the ten largest clones hold about 4.6%. This material consisted of whole blood, taken at baseline. The receptor comes from an adult who was a healthcare worker with PCR-confirmed SARS-CoV-2 infection or an uninfected control (not recorded which).

As DNA, the CDR3 is TGCGCCAGCAGCATATTCGGACAGAGACAAGAGACCCAGTACTTC. Its protein is CASSIFGQRQETQYF. The V gene is TRBV5-1, the J gene TRBJ2-5, with D tentatively TRBD1 (6 bases). Deletions cut 4 bases from V and 2 bases from J, with 15 bases between. The CDR3 is 15 residues long. Germline V gene sequence: CDR1 SGHRS, CDR2 YFSETQ.